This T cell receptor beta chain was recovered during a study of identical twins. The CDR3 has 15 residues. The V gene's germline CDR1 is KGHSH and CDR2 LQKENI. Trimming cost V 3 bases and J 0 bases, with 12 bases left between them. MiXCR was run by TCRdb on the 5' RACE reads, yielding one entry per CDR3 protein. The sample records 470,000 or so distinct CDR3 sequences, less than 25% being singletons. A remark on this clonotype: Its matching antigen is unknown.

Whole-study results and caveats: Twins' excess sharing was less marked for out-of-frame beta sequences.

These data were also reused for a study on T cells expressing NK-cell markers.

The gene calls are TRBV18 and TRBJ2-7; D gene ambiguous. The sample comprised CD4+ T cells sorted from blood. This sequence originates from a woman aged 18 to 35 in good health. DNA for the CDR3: TGTGCCAGCTCACCTTGGGGTGTCAGCTCCTACGAGCAGTACTTC. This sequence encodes CASSPWGVSSYEQYF. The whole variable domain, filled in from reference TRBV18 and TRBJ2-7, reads NAGVMQNPRHLVRRRGQEARLRCSPMKGHSHVYWYRQLPEEGLKFMVYLQKENIIDESGMPKERFSAEFPKEGPSILRIQQVVRGDSAAYFCASSPWGVSSYEQYFGPGTRLTVT.